The clone carrying this TCR beta chain has a count of ten or more. The germline CDR1 and CDR2 sequences are SNHLY and FYNNEI. The CDR3 runs 14 residues. V was shortened by 8 bases and J by 3 bases, with 17 bases between the two germline ends. Diagnosis relied on clinical symptoms, serum thyroxine and TRAb, thyroid ultrasound and orbital computed tomography. This sample holds PBMCs from roughly 10 ml fresh peripheral blood. The data stem from a study of T cells in Graves' hyperthyroidism and ophthalmopathy. TCR beta CDR3 regions were amplified from RNA. Researchers ran a first-round RT-PCR on the TCR CDR3 using the HTBI primer set. In TCRdb, the multiplex PCR reads were re-called with MiXCR into one record per CDR3 protein. The data show a few hundred thousand distinct CDR3 sequences, roughly 15% seen once.

The source of this sequence is a woman under 40 with Graves' ophthalmopathy. Sequenced input: blood. V usage is TRBV2 and J usage is TRBJ2-7; D unresolved. CDR3 sequence: CASVVPSGFYEQYF. The CDR3 DNA reads TGTGCCAGCGTGGTCCCTTCTGGCTTCTACGAGCAGTACTTC. The complete variable domain, with remaining parts taken from reference TRBV2 and TRBJ2-7, reads EPEVTQTPSHQVTQMGQEVILRCVPISNHLYFYWYRQILGQKVEFLVSFYNNEISEKSEIFDDQFSVERPDGSNFTLKIRSTKLEDSAMYFCASVVPSGFYEQYFGPGTRLTVT.